Given below is one T cell receptor beta chain in context. This entry belongs to a study of blood T cell repertoires in COVID-19. Only in-frame clones appear in the TCRdb table, and some are missing; sequencing was by immunoSEQ multiplex PCR. The sample includes 200,000 to 250,000 clones, about 88% of them seen just once. CDR3 length: 20 amino acids. Sequenced sample: peripheral blood. V usage is TRBV21-1 and J usage is TRBJ2-3; the DNA was not used to check the table's D call, TRBD2. TRBV21-1 is listed as a pseudogene. The sequence was collected from a woman aged 55-70 years with acute or convalescent COVID-19. CDR3 residues: CASSKEGLAGALSSTDTQYF. In nucleotides, the CDR3 is TGTGCCAGCAGCAAAGAAGGACTAGCGGGGGCCCTCTCTAGCACAGATACGCAGTATTTT.